What follows are 22 T cell receptor beta chains derived from one specimen sequenced in a study of PD-L1 blockade in urothelial cancer. The data were produced by immunoSEQ multiplex PCR, yet TCRdb's version contains in-frame clones alone and is incomplete. The data contain around 46,000 clones, more than 75% of them singletons. Documented time point: peripheral blood 6 weeks after treatment start. Here the sequenced sample was PBMCs, taken around atezolizumab (anti-PD-L1) treatment. The receptors here all came from a man in his 60s with urothelial cancer.

This clone was counted only a few times. V is TRBV2 and J is TRBJ2-1, with D tentatively TRBD2 (5 bases). The CDR3 is made up of 12 amino acids. From germline, CDR1 is SNHLY and CDR2 FYNNEI. The V and J ends lost 5 bases and 12 bases respectively, with 14 bases between them. This CDR3 is CASSLDPGGQFF. The CDR3 nucleotides are TGTGCCAGCAGTCTGGATCCCGGAGGGCAGTTCTTC.

The rearrangement joins TRBV10-3 to TRBJ2-3, with D unclear. There are 12 residues in the CDR3. V gave up 7 bases and J gave up 1 base, with 6 bases separating them. Germline V CDR1 and CDR2: ENHRY, SYGVKD. The CDR3, as DNA: TGTGCCATCAATTCGGGCACAGATACGCAGTATTTT. Translation: CAINSGTDTQYF.

The CDR3 loop reads CASSATGVGKLFF. The CDR3 region has the DNA TGTGCCAGCAGTGCCACAGGGGTTGGGAAACTGTTTTTT. J is TRBJ1-4 and V is TRBV6-1; 7 bases line up with TRBD1. From germline, CDR1 is MNHNS and CDR2 SASEGT. V lost 4 bases and J lost 11; bases outside the gene matches: 7. The CDR3 loop spans 13 amino acids.

The J gene is TRBJ2-7, the V gene TRBV10-1; D unclear. The germline V and J ends were trimmed by 0 bases and 6 bases, with 12 bases remaining between them. The CDR3 covers 14 residues. CDR1 WNHNN and CDR2 SYGVQD come from the germline V gene (reference sequence). The CDR3 DNA reads as TGCGCCAGCAGTGAGTCGGGCCCCGATCGCGAGCAGTACTTC. This gives the protein CASSESGPDREQYF.

The chain carries TRBV4-1 and TRBJ2-7; 8 bases match TRBD1. This CDR3 spans 17 amino acids. With V trimmed by 2 bases and J by 0 bases, 9 bases remained unmatched. The germline V gene encodes CDR1 MGHRA and CDR2 YSYEKL. DNA of the CDR3: TGCGCCAGCAGCCAACCTACTACGGACAGGGACTCCTACGAGCAGTACTTC. Amino acids: CASSQPTTDRDSYEQYF.

The V and J genes are TRBV19 and TRBJ1-1, with TRBD1 matching 8 bases. The CDR3 extends over 14 amino acids. The junction had 7 bases not matched to a gene; V was cut back by 5 bases and J by 5 bases. Germline V gives CDR1 LNHDA, CDR2 SQIVND (reference sequence). The CDR3 spells CASSFGQGGTEAFF. The CDR3 nucleotides are TGTGCCAGTAGTTTTGGACAGGGAGGGACTGAAGCTTTCTTT.

This clone was counted a few times. The CDR3 sequence: CASSLALRGTGGRTGELFF. The CDR3 DNA sequence: TGCGCCAGCAGCTTGGCTCTGCGGGGGACAGGGGGCCGCACCGGGGAGCTGTTTTTT. The chain carries TRBV5-1 and TRBJ2-2; 12 nucleotides match TRBD1. The CDR3 sequence is 19 residues long. The germline gives CDR1 SGHRS, CDR2 YFSETQ. V lost 0 bases and J lost 4; bases outside the gene matches: 10. Filled out from reference TRBV5-1 and TRBJ2-2, the complete variable domain reads KAGVTQTPRYLIKTRGQQVTLSCSPISGHRSVSWYQQTPGQGLQFLFEYFSETQRNKGNFPGRFSGRQFSNSRSEMNVSTLELGDSALYLCASSLALRGTGGRTGELFFGEGSRLTVL.

The gene calls are TRBV14 and TRBJ2-1; D gene ambiguous. Germline V gene lookup returns CDR1 SGHDN and CDR2 FVKESK. V gave up 1 base and J gave up 2 bases, with 15 bases separating them. This CDR3 contains 17 residues. The DNA for the CDR3 is TGTGCCAGCAGCCAAGGGGCCTTAGTGAAGGCCTACAATGAGCAGTTCTTC. This encodes CASSQGALVKAYNEQFF.

The CDR3 nucleotides read TGTGCCAGCAGTCGGGGTATTGAGTATGGCTACACCTTC. It translates to CASSRGIEYGYTF. The chain is built from TRBV6-6 and TRBJ1-2; D not resolved. The CDR3 consists of 13 residues. The germline V and J ends were trimmed by 5 bases and 5 bases, with 12 bases remaining between them. Germline V gives CDR1 MNHNY, CDR2 SVGAGI (reference sequence).

The CDR3 sequence: CASSLEIQGTGGRKTQYF. The DNA for the CDR3 is TGTGCCAGCAGCTTAGAAATCCAAGGGACAGGGGGAAGAAAGACCCAGTACTTC. The chain employs TRBV13 and TRBJ2-5, with 11 bases that match TRBD1. Trimming at V came to 1 base and at J to 6 bases, leaving 13 bases not matched to a gene. Germline V gene sequence: CDR1 PRHDT, CDR2 FYEKMQ (reference sequence). There are 18 residues in the CDR3. Drawing the rest from reference TRBV13 and TRBJ2-5, the complete variable domain is AAGVIQSPRHLIKEKRETATLKCYPIPRHDTVYWYQQGPGQDPQFLISFYEKMQSDKGSIPDRFSAQQFSDYHSELNMSSLELGDSALYFCASSLEIQGTGGRKTQYFGPGTRLLVL.

This clone was found once. This chain links TRBV2 with TRBJ2-3; D uncertain. The V gene's germline CDR1 is SNHLY and CDR2 FYNNEI. The CDR3 is 12 amino acids. Trimming left V 5 bases short and J 0 bases short, with 3 bases between. CDR3 sequence (DNA): TGTGCCAGCAGTCCTAGCACAGATACGCAGTATTTT. Residues: CASSPSTDTQYF.

The J gene is TRBJ2-2, the V gene TRBV19, with a possible D match to TRBD1 (6 bases). Germline values: CDR1 LNHDA, CDR2 SQIVND (reference sequence). The CDR3 runs to 12 residues. Trimming shortened V by 8 bases and J by 6 bases, and 10 bases separated the two germline ends. The CDR3 DNA reads TGTGCCAGTCAACAGGGTCCCGGGGAGCTGTTTTTT. Residues: CASQQGPGELFF.

The sample holds a few counts of this clone. The chain carries TRBV20-1 and TRBJ1-2; 8 nucleotides match TRBD1. The CDR3 has 11 amino acids. With V trimmed by 2 bases and J by 7 bases, 0 bases remained unmatched. From germline, CDR1 is DFQATT and CDR2 SNEGSKA (reference sequence). CDR3 in amino acids: CSARQGAGYTF. The CDR3 bases are TGCAGTGCTAGACAGGGGGCTGGCTACACCTTC.

The chain is built from TRBV6-1 and TRBJ2-3; possible D gene TRBD2, 6 bases. Per the germline V gene, CDR1 is MNHNS and CDR2 is SASEGT. Trimming removed 1 base from V and 0 bases from J, with 8 bases in between. The CDR3 consists of 15 residues. The CDR3 DNA reads TGTGCCAGCAGTGAAGTGCGGGGAAGCACAGATACGCAGTATTTT. It yields the protein CASSEVRGSTDTQYF.

The chain has TRBV10-3 and TRBJ2-1; no definite D call. Germline loops: CDR1 ENHRY, CDR2 SYGVKD. The CDR3 has 14 residues. The V and J ends lost 2 bases and 7 bases respectively, with 12 bases between them. CDR3 amino acids: CAISEDSPSNEQFF. In nucleotides, the CDR3 is TGTGCCATCAGTGAGGACTCCCCAAGTAATGAGCAGTTCTTC.

As to this clone: Other DNA sequences in the same sample also yield this CDR3. The CDR3 bases are TGCGCCAGCACTCTGGCGGGACGCCACGAGCAGTACTTC. Translating it yields CASTLAGRHEQYF. The chain joins TRBV5-1 to TRBJ2-7; tentatively, D is TRBD2 (6 bases). The CDR3 consists of 13 residues. The germline gives CDR1 SGHRS, CDR2 YFSETQ. The germline V and J ends were trimmed by 6 bases and 5 bases, with 15 bases remaining between them. Supplemented by reference TRBV5-1 and TRBJ2-7, the full variable domain reads KAGVTQTPRYLIKTRGQQVTLSCSPISGHRSVSWYQQTPGQGLQFLFEYFSETQRNKGNFPGRFSGRQFSNSRSEMNVSTLELGDSALYLCASTLAGRHEQYFGPGTRLTVT.

The chain has TRBV5-6 and TRBJ2-3; TRBD2 aligns across 11 bases. Germline loops: CDR1 SGHDT, CDR2 YYEEEE. V was clipped by 3 bases and J by 6 bases; unmatched bases: 6. This CDR3 is 15 amino acids long. The CDR3 coding sequence is TGTGCCAGCAGCTATAGCGGGGGGGCCTTGGATACGCAGTATTTT. Translating gives CASSYSGGALDTQYF.

The V call is TRBV5-6, the J call TRBJ1-3; perhaps TRBD1 as D (5 bases). The CDR3 contains 15 residues. The germline V gene encodes CDR1 SGHDT and CDR2 YYEEEE. V gave up 0 bases and J gave up 1 base, with 8 bases separating them. The CDR3 DNA sequence: TGTGCCAGCAGCTTGGTGGCAGGGTCTGGAAACACCATATATTTT. Encoded protein: CASSLVAGSGNTIYF.

The chain uses TRBV28 and TRBJ1-3, with D uncertain. The CDR3 consists of 13 residues. Trimming shortened V by 4 bases and J by 13 bases, and 17 bases separated the two germline ends. The germline V gene has CDR1 MDHEN and CDR2 SYDVKM. CDR3 in amino acids: CASSSQSRGLIYF. Here the CDR3 DNA reads TGTGCCAGCAGTTCCCAATCCCGAGGCCTAATATATTTT.

This sequence joins TRBV15 and TRBJ2-5, with TRBD1 as a possible D gene (5 bases). The CDR3 runs 17 residues. Germline CDR1 is LNHNV and CDR2 is YYDKDF (reference sequence). V was clipped by 5 bases and J by 2 bases, with 21 bases between them. In nucleotides, the CDR3 is TGTGCCACCAGCCGAGGAAACAAGCACAGGCCTCAAGAGACCCAGTACTTC. It encodes CATSRGNKHRPQETQYF.

The V and J genes are TRBV6-5 and TRBJ2-5; D ambiguous. CDR1 and CDR2 from the germline V gene are MNHEY and SVGAGI. The V end lost 0 bases, the J end lost 1 base, and 6 bases lay between the germline ends. The CDR3 runs to 14 residues. The CDR3 sequence: CASSYSQIQETQYF. The CDR3 region has the DNA TGTGCCAGCAGTTACTCCCAAATCCAAGAGACCCAGTACTTC.

The genes are TRBV5-1 and TRBJ1-6; the match to TRBD1 covers 9 bases. Trimming at V came to 2 bases and at J to 14 bases, leaving 8 bases not matched to a gene. This CDR3 contains 14 residues. Germline CDR1 reads SGHRS; CDR2 reads YFSETQ. DNA of the CDR3: TGCGCCAGCAGCTTTGGCACAGGGGGCGATTCCCTCCACTTT. Its translation is CASSFGTGGDSLHF.